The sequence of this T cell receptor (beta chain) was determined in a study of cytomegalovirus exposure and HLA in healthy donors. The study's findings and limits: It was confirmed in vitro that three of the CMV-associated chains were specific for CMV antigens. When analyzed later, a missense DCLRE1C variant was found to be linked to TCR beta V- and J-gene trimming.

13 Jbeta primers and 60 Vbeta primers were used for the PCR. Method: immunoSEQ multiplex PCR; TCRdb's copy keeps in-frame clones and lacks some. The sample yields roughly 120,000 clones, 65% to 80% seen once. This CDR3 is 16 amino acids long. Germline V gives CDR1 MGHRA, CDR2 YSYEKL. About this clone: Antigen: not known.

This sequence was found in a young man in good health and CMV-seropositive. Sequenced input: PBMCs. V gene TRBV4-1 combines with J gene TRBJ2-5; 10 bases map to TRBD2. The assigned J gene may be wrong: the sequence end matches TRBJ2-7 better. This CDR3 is CASSQVAGGPIREQYF. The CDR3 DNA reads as TGCGCCAGCAGCCAAGTAGCGGGGGGCCCCATTCGCGAGCAGTACTTC.